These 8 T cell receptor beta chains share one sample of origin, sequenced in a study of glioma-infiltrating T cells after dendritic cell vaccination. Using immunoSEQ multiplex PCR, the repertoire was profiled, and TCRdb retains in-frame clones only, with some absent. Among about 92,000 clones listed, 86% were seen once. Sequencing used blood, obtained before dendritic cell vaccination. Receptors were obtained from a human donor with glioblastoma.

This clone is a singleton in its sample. This CDR3 reads CASSLRRAGRADTQYF. In DNA form, the CDR3 reads TGTGCCAGCAGCTTGAGGCGGGCGGGAAGGGCAGATACGCAGTATTTT. The V call is TRBV5-6, the J call TRBJ2-3, with D tentatively TRBD2 (6 bases). This CDR3 is built from 16 residues. V was shortened by 1 base and J by 4 bases, with 16 bases between the two germline ends. Germline CDR1 is SGHDT and CDR2 is YYEEEE.

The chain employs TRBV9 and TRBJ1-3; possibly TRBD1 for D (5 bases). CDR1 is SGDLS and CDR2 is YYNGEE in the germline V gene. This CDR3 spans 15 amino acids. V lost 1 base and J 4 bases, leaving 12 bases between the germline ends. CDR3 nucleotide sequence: TGTGCCAGCAGCGTATGGGGGGATAACGGAAACACCATATATTTT. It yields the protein CASSVWGDNGNTIYF. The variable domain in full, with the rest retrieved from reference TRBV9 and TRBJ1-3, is DSGVTQTPKHLITATGQRVTLRCSPRSGDLSVYWYQQSLDQGLQFLIQYYNGEERAKGNILERFSAQQFPDLHSELNLSSLELGDSALYFCASSVWGDNGNTIYFGEGSWLTVV.

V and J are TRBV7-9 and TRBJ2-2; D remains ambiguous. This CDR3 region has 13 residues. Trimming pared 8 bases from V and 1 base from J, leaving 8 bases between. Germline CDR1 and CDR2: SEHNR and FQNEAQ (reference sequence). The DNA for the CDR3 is TGTGCCAGCCTTAAGCTGAACACCGGGGAGCTGTTTTTT. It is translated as CASLKLNTGELFF.

The CDR3 DNA follows: TGTGCCAGCAGCCAAGCTCCGGCAGCGGGGCAGTACTTC. Translated, it gives CASSQAPAAGQYF. The chain carries TRBV4-2 and TRBJ2-7, with D possibly being TRBD2 (6 bases). The CDR3 totals 13 residues. Trimming cost V 1 base and J 9 bases, with 13 bases left between them. CDR1 LGHNA and CDR2 YNFKEQ come from the germline V gene.

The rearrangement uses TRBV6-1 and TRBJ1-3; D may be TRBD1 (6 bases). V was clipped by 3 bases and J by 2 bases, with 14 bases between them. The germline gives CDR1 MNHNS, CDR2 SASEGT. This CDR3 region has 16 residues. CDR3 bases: TGTGCCAGCAGTGAGCACAGGGTAGAGGCTGGAAACACCATATATTTT. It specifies CASSEHRVEAGNTIYF.

The CDR3 nucleotides read TGCAGCGTTACAGGGATCTACGAGCAGTACTTC. This translates into CSVTGIYEQYF. This chain joins TRBV29-1 and TRBJ2-7, with D perhaps matching TRBD1 (6 bases). Germline CDR1 and CDR2: SQVTM and ANQGSEA. V gave up 5 bases and J gave up 3 bases, with 8 bases separating them. The CDR3 spans 11 residues.

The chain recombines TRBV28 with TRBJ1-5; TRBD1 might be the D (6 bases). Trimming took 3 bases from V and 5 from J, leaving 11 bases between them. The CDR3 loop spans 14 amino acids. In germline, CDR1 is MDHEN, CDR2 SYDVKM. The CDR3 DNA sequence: TGTGCCAGCAGTTTTGCAGGGGAAGATCAGCCCCAGCATTTT. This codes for CASSFAGEDQPQHF. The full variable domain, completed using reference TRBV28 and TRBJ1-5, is DVKVTQSSRYLVKRTGEKVFLECVQDMDHENMFWYRQDPGLGLRLIYFSYDVKMKEKGDIPEGYSVSREKKERFSLILESASTNQTSMYLCASSFAGEDQPQHFGDGTRLSIL.

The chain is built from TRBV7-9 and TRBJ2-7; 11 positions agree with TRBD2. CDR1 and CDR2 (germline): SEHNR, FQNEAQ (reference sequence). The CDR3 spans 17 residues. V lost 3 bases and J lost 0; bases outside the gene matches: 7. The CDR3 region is CASSFDTSGSNSYEQYF. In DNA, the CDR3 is TGTGCCAGCAGCTTCGATACTAGCGGGAGTAACTCCTACGAGCAGTACTTC.